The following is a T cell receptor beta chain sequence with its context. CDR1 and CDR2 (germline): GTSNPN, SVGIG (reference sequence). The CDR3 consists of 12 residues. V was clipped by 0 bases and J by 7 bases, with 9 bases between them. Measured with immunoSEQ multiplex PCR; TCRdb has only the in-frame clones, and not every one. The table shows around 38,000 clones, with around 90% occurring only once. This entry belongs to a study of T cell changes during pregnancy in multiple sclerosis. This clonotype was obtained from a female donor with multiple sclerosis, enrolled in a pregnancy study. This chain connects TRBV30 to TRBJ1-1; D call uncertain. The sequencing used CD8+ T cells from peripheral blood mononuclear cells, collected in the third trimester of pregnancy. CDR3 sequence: CAWSVTQNEAFF. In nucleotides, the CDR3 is TGTGCCTGGAGTGTCACGCAGAATGAAGCTTTCTTT. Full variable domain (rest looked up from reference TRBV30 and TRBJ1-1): SQTIHQWPATLVQPVGSPLSLECTVEGTSNPNLYWYRQAAGRGLQLLFYSVGIGQISSEVPQNLSASRPQDRQFILSSKKLLLSDSGFYLCAWSVTQNEAFFGQGTRLTVV.